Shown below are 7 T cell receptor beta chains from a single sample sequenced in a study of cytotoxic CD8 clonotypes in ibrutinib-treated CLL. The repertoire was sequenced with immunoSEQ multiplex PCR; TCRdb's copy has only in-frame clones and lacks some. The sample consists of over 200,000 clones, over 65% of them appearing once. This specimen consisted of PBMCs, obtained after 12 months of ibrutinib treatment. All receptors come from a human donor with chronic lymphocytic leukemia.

The CDR3 bases are TGTGCCACCAGCAGAGATTTTTGGACAGGTTCTACCTACGAGCAGTACTTC. Its translation: CATSRDFWTGSTYEQYF. The chain uses TRBV15 and TRBJ2-7, with 7 bases that match TRBD1. The CDR3 sequence is 17 residues long. CDR1 is LNHNV, CDR2 YYDKDF, per germline (reference sequence). The J segment lost 2 bases and the V segment lost 0 bases, leaving 10 bases of the junction unmatched.

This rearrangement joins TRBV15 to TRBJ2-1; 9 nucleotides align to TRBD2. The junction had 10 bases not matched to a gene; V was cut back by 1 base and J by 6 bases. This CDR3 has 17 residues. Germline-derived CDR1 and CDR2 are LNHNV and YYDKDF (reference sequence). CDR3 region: CATSRGVGLASGNEQFF. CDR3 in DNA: TGTGCCACCAGCAGAGGCGTTGGACTAGCGTCGGGCAATGAGCAGTTCTTC.

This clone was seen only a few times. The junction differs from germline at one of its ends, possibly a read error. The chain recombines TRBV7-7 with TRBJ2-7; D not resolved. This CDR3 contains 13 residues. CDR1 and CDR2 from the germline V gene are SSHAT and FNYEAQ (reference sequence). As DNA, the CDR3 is TGTGCTAGCAGCTTAACCAACTCCTACGAGCAGTACTTC. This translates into CASSLTNSYEQYF. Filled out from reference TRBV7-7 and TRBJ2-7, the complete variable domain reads GAGVSQSPRYKVTKRGQDVTLRCDPISSHATLYWYQQALGQGPEFLTYFNYEAQPDKSGLPSDRFSAERPEGSISTLTIQRTEQRDSAMYRCASSLTNSYEQYFGPGTRLTVT.

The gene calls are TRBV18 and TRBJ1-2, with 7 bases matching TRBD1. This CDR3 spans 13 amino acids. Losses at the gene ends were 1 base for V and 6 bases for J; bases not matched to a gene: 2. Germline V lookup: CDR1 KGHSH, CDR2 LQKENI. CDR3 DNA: TGTGCCAGCTCACCACTCACAGGGGATGGCTACACCTTC. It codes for CASSPLTGDGYTF.

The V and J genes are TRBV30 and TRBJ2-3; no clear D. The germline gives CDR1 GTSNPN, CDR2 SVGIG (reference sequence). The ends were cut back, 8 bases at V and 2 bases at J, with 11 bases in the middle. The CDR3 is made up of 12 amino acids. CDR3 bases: TGTGCCCGAGGTCAGCCCACAGATACGCAGTATTTT. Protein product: CARGQPTDTQYF.

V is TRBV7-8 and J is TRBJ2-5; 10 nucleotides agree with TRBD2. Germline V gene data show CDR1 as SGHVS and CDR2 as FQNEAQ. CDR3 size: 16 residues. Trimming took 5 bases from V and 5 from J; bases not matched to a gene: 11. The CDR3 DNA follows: TGTGCCAGCAGCCCGAGCGGGAGGGGTCCAGGGGAGACCCAGTACTTC. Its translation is CASSPSGRGPGETQYF.

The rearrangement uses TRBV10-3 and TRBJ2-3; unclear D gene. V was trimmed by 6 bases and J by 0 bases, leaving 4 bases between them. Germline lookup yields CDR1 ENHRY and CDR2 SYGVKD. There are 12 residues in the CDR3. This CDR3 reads CAIRGSTDTQYF. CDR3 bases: TGTGCCATCAGGGGCAGCACAGATACGCAGTATTTT.